One and the same sample provided the 17 T cell receptor beta chains below, sequenced in a study of T cells in Graves' hyperthyroidism and ophthalmopathy. Amplified TCR beta CDR3 regions came from RNA transcripts. Carried out on the TCR CDR3, a first-round RT-PCR used the HTBI primer set. TCRdb re-analysed the multiplex PCR reads in MiXCR, keeping a single row per CDR3 protein. Here the sample spans approximately 520,000 distinct CDR3 sequences, less than 25% being singletons. The sequenced sample consisted of blood. Source of these receptors: a young man with Graves' hyperthyroidism.

This clonotype was counted many times. The chain has TRBV7-2 and TRBJ2-7; 7 bases line up with TRBD1. Trimming at V came to 4 bases and at J to 5 bases, leaving 11 bases not matched to a gene. The CDR3 length is 15 residues. The germline V gene encodes CDR1 SGHTA and CDR2 FQGNSA. The CDR3 coding sequence is TGTGCCAGCAGCTCACGCGAACAGGGGATAAACGAGCAGTACTTC. As protein: CASSSREQGINEQYF.

Many counts were recorded for this clonotype. This chain links TRBV18 with TRBJ1-2; the D is unclear. Germline CDR1 is KGHSH and CDR2 is LQKENI. This CDR3 contains 13 residues. V shed 2 bases and J shed 8 bases, with 12 bases lying between them. CDR3 nucleotide sequence: TGTGCCAGCTCACCATTAACCGAGGAGGGCTACACCTTC. Protein: CASSPLTEEGYTF. Filled out from reference TRBV18 and TRBJ1-2, the complete variable domain reads NAGVMQNPRHLVRRRGQEARLRCSPMKGHSHVYWYRQLPEEGLKFMVYLQKENIIDESGMPKERFSAEFPKEGPSILRIQQVVRGDSAAYFCASSPLTEEGYTFGSGTRLTVV.

This clonotype was counted at least ten times. This rearrangement joins TRBV29-1 to TRBJ2-5; D ambiguous. Trimming left V 4 bases short and J 7 bases short, with 13 bases between. The germline CDR1 and CDR2 sequences are SQVTM and ANQGSEA. CDR3 size: 12 residues. CDR3 region: CSVVGQKGTQYF. The CDR3 DNA reads TGCAGCGTTGTTGGGCAAAAAGGGACCCAGTACTTC.

V and J are TRBV19 and TRBJ2-7; D could derive from TRBD1 or TRBD2 (5 bases each). The CDR3 covers 14 residues. CDR1 is LNHDA and CDR2 is SQIVND in the germline V gene (reference sequence). V was clipped by 3 bases and J by 2 bases, with 11 bases between them. CDR3 DNA sequence: TGTGCCAGTAGTATTGAGTGGGGGACCTACGAGCAGTACTTC. It translates to CASSIEWGTYEQYF.

This clonotype came up many times. The chain is built from TRBV5-1 and TRBJ1-2; D not certain. The germline V and J ends were trimmed by 0 bases and 8 bases, with 8 bases remaining between them. The CDR3 runs 12 residues. Germline lookup yields CDR1 SGHRS and CDR2 YFSETQ. The chain's CDR3 is CASSLESGGYTF. The CDR3 DNA follows: TGCGCCAGCAGCTTGGAGTCGGGAGGCTACACCTTC.

This clonotype has ten or more counts. The chain combines TRBV6-5 with TRBJ1-5; D is undetermined. This CDR3 has 13 amino acids. The V and J ends lost 5 bases and 3 bases respectively, with 8 bases between them. From germline, CDR1 is MNHEY and CDR2 SVGAGI. The CDR3 bases are TGTGCCAGCAGTCACAAACCCAATCAGCCCCAGCATTTT. This gives the protein CASSHKPNQPQHF.

This clonotype was counted ten times or more. The chain has TRBV5-5 and TRBJ1-1; D is undetermined. CDR1 is SGHKS, CDR2 YYEKEE, per germline (reference sequence). The CDR3 has 13 amino acids. V lost 3 bases, J lost 1 base, and 7 bases lay in between. The CDR3 DNA reads as TGTGCCAGCAGCTGGATCGAGAACACTGAAGCTTTCTTT. Translated, it gives CASSWIENTEAFF. The full variable domain, in which reference TRBV5-5 and TRBJ1-1 provide the parts outside the CDR3, is DAGVTQSPTHLIKTRGQQVTLRCSPISGHKSVSWYQQVLGQGPQFIFQYYEKEERGRGNFPDRFSARQFPNYSSELNVNALLLGDSALYLCASSWIENTEAFFGQGTRLTVV.

This clonotype has a count of ten or more. The gene calls are TRBV7-2 and TRBJ2-7, with a weak D call TRBD2 (6 bases). The CDR3 length is 14 residues. V lost 3 bases to trimming and J lost 7 bases, with 16 bases between them. Germline values: CDR1 SGHTA, CDR2 FQGNSA. CDR3 sequence (DNA): TGTGCCAGCAGCTTTACGTCAGGGAGGAAGGAGCAGTACTTC. Encoded protein: CASSFTSGRKEQYF.

This clonotype was observed many times. This chain links TRBV6-2 or TRBV6-3 with TRBJ2-7; weak D call: TRBD2 (6 bases). CDR1 is MNHEY, CDR2 SVGEGT, per germline. V lost 4 bases, J lost 3 bases, and 22 bases lay in between. This CDR3 is 17 amino acids long. The CDR3 DNA follows: TGTGCCAGCAGTTCCCCTACCGGGCGGGGTAAGATCTACGAGCAGTACTTC. Encoded protein: CASSSPTGRGKIYEQYF.

This clonotype was counted only a few times. The chain employs TRBV19 and TRBJ1-5; 7 bases fit TRBD1. CDR1 and CDR2 from the germline V gene are LNHDA and SQIVND (reference sequence). The CDR3 consists of 14 residues. Trimming took 3 bases from V and 7 from J; bases not matched to a gene: 6. CDR3 nucleotides: TGTGCCAGTAGTATGGGGACAGAACAGCAGCCCCAGCATTTT. The encoded protein is CASSMGTEQQPQHF.

In regard to this clonotype: It may be a read error: a sequence one base away is much more abundant. No conserved phenylalanine or tryptophan ends this CDR3, so it is likely a read error. This chain uses TRBV28 with TRBJ1-2; 8 nucleotides line up with TRBD1. V shed 3 bases, J shed 9 bases, and the junction held 12 bases outside the gene matches. The germline V gene has CDR1 MDHEN and CDR2 SYDVKM. The CDR3 has 15 residues. CDR3 loop: CASSFWPSGQGSYTV. In nucleotides, the CDR3 is TGTGCCAGCAGTTTTTGGCCCTCCGGACAGGGTAGCTACACCGTC.

In this sample, this clonotype turned up a few times. The chain recombines TRBV11-2 with TRBJ2-3, with TRBD2 as a possible D gene (7 bases). The CDR3 is made up of 17 amino acids. CDR1 is SGHAT and CDR2 is FQNNGV in the germline V gene. V was cut by 1 base and J by 2 bases, with 16 bases left in between. The CDR3 spells CASSLVGGGHNTDTQYF. The DNA for the CDR3 is TGTGCCAGCAGCTTAGTTGGGGGGGGACACAACACAGATACGCAGTATTTT.

The sample holds many counts of this clonotype. The rearrangement joins TRBV29-1 to TRBJ1-2; D ambiguous. V lost 7 bases and J 7 bases, leaving 13 bases between the germline ends. The length of the CDR3 is 11 residues. CDR1 is SQVTM, CDR2 ANQGSEA, per germline. DNA of the CDR3: TGCAGCGCGCAACTCCCGGGTGGCTACACCTTC. As protein: CSAQLPGGYTF.

This clonotype was seen ten or more times. V is TRBV7-2 and J is TRBJ2-2; maybe TRBD1 (6 bases). This CDR3 spans 14 amino acids. The germline gives CDR1 SGHTA, CDR2 FQGNSA. V was clipped by 6 bases and J by 5 bases, with 13 bases between them. The CDR3 coding sequence is TGTGCCAGCAGAAGACCAGGGGCGACCGGGGAGCTGTTTTTT. It codes for CASRRPGATGELFF.

This clonotype was seen many times. This chain connects TRBV20-1 to TRBJ2-7; possible D gene TRBD1, 6 bases. Germline V CDR1 and CDR2: DFQATT, SNEGSKA (reference sequence). V lost 0 bases to trimming and J lost 5 bases, with 14 bases between them. This CDR3 has 14 residues. Here the CDR3 reads CSARDTGSKNEQYF. CDR3 bases: TGCAGTGCTAGAGATACAGGGTCGAAAAACGAGCAGTACTTC.

A few counts support this clonotype. DNA for the CDR3: TGTGCCAGCCTCAGAGGGTACGAGCAGTACTTC. It translates to CASLRGYEQYF. The gene calls are TRBV6-2 or TRBV6-3 and TRBJ2-7; D may be TRBD2 (5 bases). Germline values: CDR1 MNHEY, CDR2 SVGEGT. This CDR3 spans 11 amino acids. Trimming took 8 bases from V and 4 from J, leaving 9 bases between them.

The chain has TRBV29-1 and TRBJ2-5; 11 bases are shared with TRBD2. This CDR3 contains 15 residues. Germline CDR1 SQVTM, CDR2 ANQGSEA. V lost 4 bases and J lost 2; bases outside the gene matches: 6. The CDR3 is CSVVPLAGGQETQYF. CDR3 in DNA: TGCAGCGTTGTTCCCTTAGCGGGAGGGCAAGAGACCCAGTACTTC.